This T cell receptor beta chain originates from a study of tumor-infiltrating lymphocytes in primary liver carcinoma. The input was 450 to 550 ng total RNA; TCR beta cDNA was made from it with a constant-region primer. A slightly modified ARM-PCR protocol with three nested multiplex PCR rounds produced these TCR beta libraries. Researchers ran the first two PCR rounds for roughly 11 cycles each with TRBV1-TRBV30 forward primers and a C-beta reverse primer. MiXCR, applied by TCRdb to the multiplex PCR reads, yields one record per CDR3 protein. The sample includes a few hundred thousand distinct CDR3 sequences, almost 60% of them seen just once. Unsorted whole blood supplied the blood RNA, and germline DNA was isolated too. Preoperatively, peripheral blood was drawn, four milliliters in total. The CDR3 loop spans 15 amino acids. V lost 1 base and J lost 9, with 19 bases in between. CDR1 is SGHAT and CDR2 is FQNNGV in the germline V gene.

About this clonotype itself: A read error may be the cause here, since a much bigger clone is one base away.

The receptor's source is a woman aged 30 to 39 with primary liver carcinoma and hepatitis B virus infection. The specimen was peripheral blood. The J gene is TRBJ2-7, the V gene TRBV11-2; D possibly corresponds to TRBD1 (6 bases). In nucleotides, the CDR3 is TGTGCCAGCAGCTTAGGGGGACGGACAGAGGACGGGCAGTACTTC. This encodes CASSLGGRTEDGQYF.